This is a list of T cell receptor beta chains from one sample in a study of early T cells in non-severe SARS-CoV-2 infection. TCRdb passed the 5' RACE reads through MiXCR, listing each CDR3 protein once. The sample records about 46,000 distinct CDR3 sequences, approximately 5.1% being singletons. The material sequenced was whole blood, taken at baseline. The receptors originated from an adult who was a healthcare worker with PCR-confirmed SARS-CoV-2 infection or an uninfected control (not recorded which). Each CDR3 is given with its conserved first and last residue. The D gene is left open where the match is weak. The size of a clone is reported for some rows only, either as once, few or many, or as a class for expanded clones.

length,J,D,V,size,CDR3,DNA
12,TRBJ2-7,-,TRBV20-1,many,CSARGLGYEQYF,TGCAGTGCCCGGGGGTTAGGGTACGAGCAGTACTTC
15,TRBJ2-6,TRBD1,TRBV27,-,CASSYQGAGANVLTF,TGTGCCAGCAGCTACCAGGGGGCCGGGGCCAACGTCCTGACTTTC
14,TRBJ2-5,TRBD1,TRBV20-1,many,CSPTRDSLQETQYF,TGCAGTCCGACCCGGGACAGCCTCCAAGAGACCCAGTACTTC
13,TRBJ2-7,-,TRBV11-2,few,CASSLAAFYEQYF,TGTGCCAGCAGCTTAGCGGCCTTCTACGAGCAGTACTTC
12,TRBJ2-3,-,TRBV30,-,CAWRAGTDTQYF,TGTGCCTGGAGGGCGGGGACAGATACGCAGTATTTT
14,TRBJ2-7,TRBD1,TRBV11-2,many,CASSLAGQSYEQYF,TGTGCCAGCAGCTTAGCGGGACAGTCCTACGAGCAGTACTTC
15,TRBJ1-2,TRBD1,TRBV5-1,many,CASSLVQGPNYGYTF,TGCGCCAGCAGCTTGGTACAGGGGCCCAACTATGGCTACACCTTC
19,TRBJ2-7,TRBD2,TRBV7-2,-,CASSLAVRSGRSGSYEQYF,TGTGCCAGCAGCTTAGCTGTGAGAAGCGGGAGAAGTGGCTCCTACGAGCAGTACTTC
18,TRBJ2-2,-,TRBV20-1,-,CSARDRMTAGATPGSCFF,-
12,TRBJ2-7,-,TRBV25-1,many,CARNYAWYEQYF,TGTGCCAGGAATTATGCGTGGTACGAGCAGTACTTC
13,TRBJ2-1,-,TRBV14,many,CASSPTRYNEQFF,TGTGCCAGCAGCCCGACTCGCTACAATGAGCAGTTCTTC
11,TRBJ1-2,-,TRBV19,many,CASSRGNGYTF,TGTGCCAGTAGCAGGGGTAACGGCTACACCTTC
16,TRBJ2-2,TRBD2,TRBV30,many,CAWSVLSGRVGGELFF,TGTGCCTGGAGTGTACTTAGCGGGAGAGTCGGCGGGGAGCTGTTTTTT
15,TRBJ1-3,-,TRBV28,-,CASSLYGTQRNTIYF,TGTGCCAGCAGTTTATACGGGACACAGCGAAACACCATATATTTT
14,TRBJ2-2,-,TRBV4-1,few,CASSQGYGAGELFF,TGCGCCAGCAGCCAAGGCTACGGGGCCGGGGAGCTGTTTTTT
20,TRBJ2-3,TRBD1,TRBV24-1,many,CATSDPSPGTGGGGTDTQYF,TGTGCCACCAGTGACCCTAGTCCCGGGACAGGGGGCGGCGGCACAGATACGCAGTATTTT